This entry lists 26 T cell receptor beta chains sequenced from one sample in a study of blood T cell repertoires in COVID-19. The protocol was immunoSEQ multiplex PCR, while the TCRdb copy is restricted to in-frame clones and leaves out a portion. This table holds fewer than 200,000 clones, about three quarters found once. Sequencing was performed on peripheral blood. These receptors were collected from a woman between 50 and 59 years old with active or convalescent COVID-19.

This rearrangement joins TRBV19 to TRBJ2-5; 7 nucleotides align to TRBD1. Germline assignment: CDR1 LNHDA and CDR2 SQIVND (reference sequence). CDR3 length: 13 amino acids. The junction had 2 bases not matched to a gene; V was cut back by 3 bases and J by 4 bases. The CDR3 DNA reads TGTGCCAGTAGTATCCGACAGGGAGAGACCCAGTACTTC. Translation: CASSIRQGETQYF.

This clone was counted only a few times. The gene calls are TRBV6-2 or TRBV6-3 and TRBJ2-3; TRBD1 is a possible D gene (6 bases). Germline CDR1 reads MNHEY; CDR2 reads SVGEGT. The CDR3 has 16 residues. V was pared by 0 bases and J by 2 bases, with 12 bases between. CDR3 in DNA: TGTGCCAGCAGTTACTCCGACAGGTTAATCACAGATACGCAGTATTTT. The encoded protein is CASSYSDRLITDTQYF.

In this sample, this clone turned up a few times. V and J are TRBV13 and TRBJ2-1; D is uncertain. The CDR3 runs to 13 residues. V was trimmed by 3 bases and J by 4 bases, leaving 7 bases between them. CDR1 and CDR2 from the germline V gene are PRHDT and FYEKMQ (reference sequence). In DNA, the CDR3 is TGTGCCAGCAGCTTCTCTATATACAATGAGCAGTTCTTC. This sequence encodes CASSFSIYNEQFF.

The chain joins TRBV5-8 to TRBJ2-3, with D perhaps matching TRBD1 (6 bases). This CDR3 is built from 15 residues. Germline V gene lookup returns CDR1 SGHTS and CDR2 YDEGEE. V lost 1 base to trimming and J lost 1 base, with 10 bases between them. CDR3 region: CASSLQGMGTDTQYF. The CDR3 DNA follows: TGTGCCAGCAGCTTGCAGGGGATGGGCACAGATACGCAGTATTTT. Using reference TRBV5-8 and TRBJ2-3 for the parts outside the CDR3, the full variable domain is EAGVTQSPTHLIKTRGQQATLRCSPISGHTSVYWYQQALGLGLQFLLWYDEGEERNRGNFPPRFSGRQFPNYSSELNVNALELEDSALYLCASSLQGMGTDTQYFGPGTRLTVL.

V is TRBV28 and J is TRBJ1-5; 8 positions match TRBD1. J gave up 4 bases and V 6 bases, and 11 bases lay outside the gene matches. The CDR3 is 16 amino acids. The V gene's germline CDR1 is MDHEN and CDR2 SYDVKM. The CDR3 reads CASSASGQGRNQPQHF. CDR3 DNA: TGTGCCAGCAGCGCATCAGGACAGGGTAGGAATCAGCCCCAGCATTTT. Full variable domain (remainder filled in from reference TRBV28 and TRBJ1-5): DVKVTQSSRYLVKRTGEKVFLECVQDMDHENMFWYRQDPGLGLRLIYFSYDVKMKEKGDIPEGYSVSREKKERFSLILESASTNQTSMYLCASSASGQGRNQPQHFGDGTRLSIL.

In this sample, this clone turned up once. The chain links TRBV6-5 to TRBJ2-1, with 8 bases fitting TRBD2. Trimming took 5 bases from V and 1 from J; bases not matched to a gene: 4. Germline CDR1 and CDR2: MNHEY and SVGAGI. The CDR3 contains 15 residues. The DNA for the CDR3 is TGTGCCAGCAGTACCACTAGCGGATCCTACAATGAGCAGTTCTTC. This encodes CASSTTSGSYNEQFF.

The V and J genes are TRBV19 and TRBJ1-5; TRBD1 aligns across 7 bases. Germline-derived CDR1 and CDR2 are LNHDA and SQIVND (reference sequence). With V trimmed by 3 bases and J by 6 bases, 5 bases remained unmatched. CDR3 length: 14 amino acids. The DNA for the CDR3 is TGTGCCAGTAGTATCAAAACAGGGGTTCAGCCCCAGCATTTT. Amino acid sequence: CASSIKTGVQPQHF.

This clone has only one observation. J is TRBJ1-6 and V is TRBV30, with TRBD1 matching over 8 bases. The length of the CDR3 is 14 residues. After removal of 4 bases from V and 8 bases from J, the junction contained 7 bases not matched to a gene. From germline, CDR1 is GTSNPN and CDR2 SVGIG (reference sequence). CDR3: CAWTAGGGYSPLHF. CDR3 sequence (DNA): TGTGCCTGGACAGCAGGGGGCGGTTATTCACCCCTCCACTTT.

This clone was detected a few times. The chain carries TRBV7-2 and TRBJ1-2; 7 bases fit TRBD1. Germline V CDR1 and CDR2: SGHTA, FQGNSA. The trim removed 1 base at V and 6 bases at J, leaving 5 bases unmatched. The CDR3 length is 14 residues. CDR3 region: CASSLDTGVNGYTF. The CDR3 nucleotides are TGTGCCAGCAGCTTAGACACAGGGGTGAATGGCTACACCTTC.

This clone was counted between two and nine times. The J gene is TRBJ1-4, the V gene TRBV29-1, with TRBD1 as a possible D gene (5 bases). The CDR3 consists of 11 residues. V gave up 7 bases and J gave up 7 bases, with 10 bases separating them. Germline V CDR1 and CDR2: SQVTM, ANQGSEA. The CDR3 coding sequence is TGCAGCGCCGGACAAACTGAAAAACTGTTTTTT. This translates into CSAGQTEKLFF.

This chain joins TRBV19 and TRBJ2-5; tentative D call: TRBD1 (6 bases). This CDR3 contains 15 residues. Germline V gene lookup returns CDR1 LNHDA and CDR2 SQIVND (reference sequence). Between the trimmed V and J ends, which lost 3 bases and 1 base, there was a span of 12 bases. CDR3 nucleotides: TGTGCCAGTAGTATTACTCGGGACACCCAAGAGACCCAGTACTTC. Protein: CASSITRDTQETQYF.

This clone was counted between two and nine times. The same CDR3 also results from other DNA sequences found in this sample. The CDR3 sequence is CASSLRGTGELFF. Written as DNA, the CDR3 is TGTGCCAGCAGCTTGAGGGGGACCGGGGAGCTGTTTTTT. This rearrangement joins TRBV11-3 to TRBJ2-2, with D possibly being TRBD1 (6 bases). The CDR3 sequence is 13 residues long. The germline gives CDR1 SGHNT, CDR2 YENEEA. Trimming left V 3 bases short and J 5 bases short, with 7 bases between.

The chain uses TRBV19 and TRBJ2-5, with D possibly being TRBD2 (7 bases). This CDR3 has 14 residues. Germline V lookup: CDR1 LNHDA, CDR2 SQIVND (reference sequence). Trimming removed 8 bases at V and 7 bases at J, with 20 bases between. CDR3 DNA: TGTGCCAGTCAACTGGGGGGGGGCCGGGGGACCCAGTACTTC. Residues: CASQLGGGRGTQYF.

The chain carries TRBV25-1 and TRBJ2-1, with TRBD2 matching 10 bases. The CDR3 spans 16 residues. Germline assignment: CDR1 MGHDK and CDR2 SYGVNS. Germline trimming cut 4 bases from V and 4 bases from J; bases unmatched to any gene: 7. The CDR3 loop reads CASSVLTSGLYNEQFF. CDR3 nucleotides: TGTGCCAGCAGTGTGCTGACTAGCGGGCTATACAATGAGCAGTTCTTC.

The V call is TRBV27, the J call TRBJ2-7; weak D call: TRBD2 (5 bases). Trimming cost V 6 bases and J 0 bases, with 12 bases left between them. Germline-derived CDR1 and CDR2 are MNHEY and SMNVEV (reference sequence). The CDR3 spans 14 residues. In DNA, the CDR3 is TGTGCCAGCAGGGGAGATCTCCGCTCCTACGAGCAGTACTTC. This gives the protein CASRGDLRSYEQYF.

This chain connects TRBV18 to TRBJ1-1; D is undetermined. The CDR3 loop spans 14 amino acids. V lost 2 bases, J lost 1 base, and 8 bases lay in between. CDR1 and CDR2 (germline): KGHSH, LQKENI. The CDR3 DNA is TGTGCCAGCTCACCAATGACACAGAACACTGAAGCTTTCTTT. This codes for CASSPMTQNTEAFF.

J is TRBJ2-1 and V is TRBV5-1, with 8 bases identical to TRBD2. This CDR3 region has 14 residues. The germline gives CDR1 SGHRS, CDR2 YFSETQ. Germline trimming cut 4 bases from V and 9 bases from J; bases unmatched to any gene: 9. CDR3 nucleotides: TGCGCCAGCAGCCGGGAGGGCCTGACCGGTGAGCAGTTCTTC. This encodes CASSREGLTGEQFF.

This clone was observed once. The chain recombines TRBV11-3 with TRBJ2-7, with TRBD2 matching 13 bases. The J segment lost 3 bases and the V segment lost 4 bases, leaving 3 bases of the junction unmatched. Germline CDR1 SGHNT, CDR2 YENEEA. This CDR3 region has 15 residues. CDR3 sequence: CASSSGTSGDYEQYF. The CDR3 nucleotides read TGTGCCAGCAGCTCGGGGACTAGCGGGGACTACGAGCAGTACTTC.

The chain combines TRBV6-5 with TRBJ1-5; maybe TRBD1 (5 bases). V was clipped by 5 bases and J by 4 bases, with 9 bases between them. The CDR3 is made up of 13 amino acids. From germline, CDR1 is MNHEY and CDR2 SVGAGI. The CDR3 region has the DNA TGTGCCAGCAGTCGAGACAGAAATCAGCCCCAGCATTTT. Protein: CASSRDRNQPQHF.

The V and J genes are TRBV19 and TRBJ1-4; 10 positions match TRBD1. Unmatched junction bases numbered 5, after V lost 4 bases and J lost 6 bases. The CDR3 sequence is 15 residues long. In germline, CDR1 is LNHDA, CDR2 SQIVND (reference sequence). Written as DNA, the CDR3 is TGTGCCAGTAGTAGCCGCGGGACAGGGGATGAAAAACTGTTTTTT. This sequence encodes CASSSRGTGDEKLFF.

V usage is TRBV29-1 and J usage is TRBJ2-5, with 7 bases identical to TRBD2. Germline CDR1 SQVTM, CDR2 ANQGSEA. J was trimmed by 2 bases and V by 2 bases; bases with no gene match: 11. The CDR3 is 16 residues long. The CDR3 DNA is TGCAGCGTTGAAACATTCAGGACTAGTCGGCAAGAGACCCAGTACTTC. Translating gives CSVETFRTSRQETQYF.

The chain links TRBV27 to TRBJ2-7; the D gene is possibly TRBD1 (5 bases). The CDR3 extends over 16 amino acids. Germline V gene sequence: CDR1 MNHEY, CDR2 SMNVEV (reference sequence). Trimming left V 0 bases short and J 5 bases short, with 17 bases between. The CDR3 DNA sequence: TGTGCCAGCAGTTTATCGTCCAGGGCCAGACAGAACGAGCAGTACTTC. It specifies CASSLSSRARQNEQYF.

The genes are TRBV29-1 and TRBJ2-7; 10 bases agree with TRBD1. Germline assignment: CDR1 SQVTM and CDR2 ANQGSEA. The length of the CDR3 is 13 residues. Trimming at V came to 6 bases and at J to 5 bases, leaving 7 bases not matched to a gene. The CDR3 is CSVGTGAGDEQYF. For the CDR3, the DNA is TGCAGCGTGGGGACAGGGGCGGGGGACGAGCAGTACTTC.

This clone was detected only a few times. V and J are TRBV10-3 and TRBJ1-6, with 8 bases identical to TRBD1. This CDR3 has 16 residues. V lost 3 bases and J lost 7; bases outside the gene matches: 8. CDR1 and CDR2 from the germline V gene are ENHRY and SYGVKD. The chain's CDR3 is CAISDSTGQANSPLHF. In DNA, the CDR3 is TGTGCCATCAGTGACTCAACGGGACAGGCAAATTCACCCCTCCACTTT.

This clone turned up a few times. This chain joins TRBV19 and TRBJ2-2; possible D gene TRBD1, 5 bases. Between the trimmed V and J ends, which lost 7 bases and 5 bases, there was a span of 14 bases. From germline, CDR1 is LNHDA and CDR2 SQIVND (reference sequence). The CDR3 covers 14 residues. The CDR3 protein is CASKGRVETGELFF. Written as DNA, the CDR3 is TGTGCCAGTAAGGGCAGGGTTGAGACCGGGGAGCTGTTTTTT.

In its sample, this clone was seen a few times. The chain uses TRBV6-6 and TRBJ1-4; unclear D gene. This CDR3 is built from 13 residues. The V gene's germline CDR1 is MNHNY and CDR2 SVGAGI (reference sequence). V lost 6 bases to trimming and J lost 8 bases, with 13 bases between them. CDR3 DNA sequence: TGTGCCAGCAGCCGGTCCTACGGGGAAAAACTGTTTTTT. Its translation: CASSRSYGEKLFF.